This TCR beta chain stems from a study of cytomegalovirus exposure and HLA in healthy donors. PCR used 60 Vbeta primers and 13 Jbeta primers. Sequenced by immunoSEQ multiplex PCR; TCRdb stores in-frame clones only, minus some. The sample holds approximately 73,000 clones; roughly three quarters are singletons and the top ten take about 22%. Sequencing used PBMCs. This TCR derives from a woman in her thirties or forties in good health and CMV-seropositive.

CDR3 bases: TGTGCCAGCAGCTTAGGGACTAGTGGGTTGGATACGCAGTATTTT. Protein sequence: CASSLGTSGLDTQYF. The rearrangement uses TRBV7-6 and TRBJ2-3; 7 nucleotides agree with TRBD2. In germline, CDR1 is SGHVS, CDR2 FNYEAQ. V was pared by 1 base and J by 6 bases, with 7 bases of the junction left unmatched. This CDR3 has 15 residues.